This TCR beta chain was identified in a study of identical twins listed by TCRdb under 2016. For the study in its entirety: To test whether fetal clonotypes persist, the study used deep sequencing on TCR alpha and beta repertoires from monozygotic twins, unrelated adults of various ages, and cord blood. To rule out contamination, the twin experiments were replicated at different times with different library preparation protocols. General findings and caveats noted by the study authors: Zero-insertion analyses could be partly confounded by invariant T cells such as MAIT and iNKT, although diverse VJ usage argued against such confounding for most clonotypes. Out-of-frame TCR alpha sequences shared between twins showed an excess of low generation-probability sequences compared with coincidental sharing between unrelated individuals. Because the same donors could not be followed over many years, the conclusions depended on cross-sectional statistical analysis. In beta out-of-frame sequences, excess twin sharing was weaker, because having fewer shared sequences lowered the signal-to-noise ratio. Fewer insertions were carried by abundant cord blood beta clonotypes; a weaker similar trend was observed in young adult naive repertoires, while no such trend was observed in memory repertoires. In monozygotic twins, out-of-frame TCR alpha sharing was systematically underestimated by recombination models, although the models agreed with sharing between unrelated individuals.

All donors were healthy Caucasians. To note about this clonotype: What this receptor recognizes is not known. There are no base qualities to consult, and no much larger clone falls within one base.

The library was made by 5' RACE. Instrument used: Illumina HiSeq 2000. Template switching introduced a universal primer binding site; the final cDNA contained a unique molecular identifier, enabling accurate counting of TCR cDNA molecules. Specific primers in the conserved constant-segment region were used to synthesize first-strand cDNA for the TCR alpha and beta chains. To control for contamination, every cDNA library was double barcoded, receiving both a SMART-Mk sample barcode and Illumina barcodes. TruSeq adapter sequences and Illumina sample barcodes were added in two successive PCR steps. The Illumina HiSeq platform was used with custom primers to sequence TCR alpha and beta cDNA libraries. In the original analysis: Raw reads were processed with MiGEC to extract unique molecular identifiers, and MiXCR was used to determine CDR3 positions. For each individual, recombination models were inferred using an EM algorithm with the repgenHMM and IGoR tools. The tcR package in R was used for shared clonotype analysis, with sharing normalized by the product of cloneset sizes. To study raw recombination without the effects of thymic and clonal selection, out-of-frame nonproductive sequences were analyzed. TCRdb applied fastp at Q25 and MiXCR to the public reads, then kept only in-frame beta chains. Each entry is one CDR3 protein sequence, shown with its most common DNA and genes. The V and J calls come from TCRdb's annotation, not from the publication. Within this sample are 1.5 million to 2 million distinct CDR3 sequences, with less than 35% of them counted one time only. Jointly, the top ten make up under 0.35% of the sample.

From the cysteine through the phenylalanine, the CDR3 covers 16 amino acids. This entry keeps only the CDR3 DNA: 48 bases, framed from base 1. Trimming costs V 2 bases and J 3 bases, and their ends lie 17 bases apart. Per the germline V gene, MNHNS is the CDR1 and SASEGT is the CDR2. This receptor was obtained from a newborn girl in good health. The sequenced material came from cord blood. The V and J genes are TRBV6-1 and TRBJ2-7; TRBD1 is a possible D gene, resting on 5 matching bases. The CDR3 reads as follows: CASSELAGSVLYEQYF. The nucleotide sequence reads TGTGCCAGCAGTGAACTTGCAGGGTCGGTCCTCTACGAGCAGTACTTC.